This T cell receptor (beta chain) was observed in a study of CD8+CD57+ T cells in acquired aplastic anemia. Study overall: DNA from sorted CD4+ and CD8+ cells averaged around 3 ug. Healthy donors gave 11 million or so reads on average for CD4+ cells.

Per germline, CDR1 SGHTA and CDR2 FQGNSA. This CDR3 contains 12 residues. The ends were cut back, 2 bases at V and 9 bases at J, with 10 bases in the middle. Genomic DNA acted as the template from which TCR beta VDJ combination and CDR3 sequence profiling were carried out. TCRdb reanalysed the reads using MiXCR and keeps one entry per CDR3 protein. This table has fewer than 150,000 distinct CDR3 sequences, 40% to 60% appearing once. Points from the study as a whole: Any difference that existed in CD8+ Simpson's diversity between patients and controls was not significant. Patients and controls turned out to have roughly 29 CD8+ CDR3 sequences in common.

Note on this clonotype: Its antigen is as yet unknown.

The sequence was obtained from a human donor in good health, serving as a control. Sequenced: sorted CD4+, CD8+, or CD8+CD57+ T cells (not recorded which) from PBMCs. This chain connects TRBV7-2 to TRBJ2-5; D is ambiguous. The chain's CDR3 is CASSLQPRAQYF. Written as DNA, the CDR3 is TGTGCCAGCAGCTTACAACCAAGGGCCCAGTACTTC.